The source of this T cell receptor beta chain is a study of blood T cell repertoires in COVID-19. Per the original methods: It was from reference gene primer amplification that nucleated cell counts were estimated. Only in-frame clones appear in the TCRdb table, and some are missing; sequencing was by immunoSEQ multiplex PCR. V, J and clone size reflect that table, while D and trimming were determined from the DNA. The table has around 370,000 clones, about 93% seen once. The CDR3 loop spans 13 amino acids. V was pared by 2 bases and J by 4 bases, with 6 bases between. Germline CDR1 and CDR2: MNHEY and SVGAGI.

The material sequenced was peripheral blood. The sequence came from a woman younger than 35 who had recovered from COVID-19. The chain employs TRBV6-5 and TRBJ2-1; weak D call: TRBD1 (6 bases). This chain's CDR3 is CASSYGQYNEQFF. CDR3 DNA sequence: TGTGCCAGCAGTTACGGACAGTACAATGAGCAGTTCTTC.